This TCR beta chain was sequenced for a study of blood T cells in healthy people across ages. Study-level information: About one barcoded beta molecule per two T cells came from capture by template switching.

Germline V CDR1 and CDR2: DFQATT, SNEGSKA (reference sequence). Trimming stripped 3 bases from V and 1 base from J, with 13 bases between. This CDR3 is built from 15 residues. Then a second PCR, running about 6 to 11 cycles, was carried out with a sample-barcoded 5' primer and a J-beta primer mix. TCRdb ran MiXCR on the 5' RACE reads and lists one entry per CDR3 protein. The sample yields 1.5 million to 2 million distinct CDR3 sequences, around half seen once. This clonotype was recorded a few times. The rearrangement links TRBV20-1 to TRBJ2-4, with no clear D. What was sequenced was blood. The sequence came from a middle-aged woman in good health. CDR3 nucleotides: TGCAGTGCTAGGGTTACGGAGCAGGCCAAAAACATTCAGTACTTC. It translates to CSARVTEQAKNIQYF.